This TCR beta chain emerged from a study of T-cell reconstitution after alpha-beta-depleted transplantation in children. Study results and caveats: One year post-transplant, T-cell counts and diversity were largely derived from T cells produced anew. In some patients, recipient T cells and intrathymic progenitors surviving conditioning explained high day-60 diversity. Approximately two months post-transplant, alpha-beta T cells reportedly originated from several hundred expanded graft clones.

The V and J ends lost 8 bases and 2 bases, in that order; junction bases with no gene match: 9. The germline V gene has CDR1 SQVTM and CDR2 ANQGSEA. The CDR3 loop spans 13 amino acids. Preparation of the TCRbeta library was carried out with unique molecular identifiers. TCRdb re-called the PCR reads with MiXCR, one entry per CDR3 protein. Here the sample spans about 600,000 distinct CDR3 sequences, 10% to 15% being singletons. This clonotype was seen a handful of times. The antigen is unknown. The sequencing used PBMCs, mostly from graft donor cells, collected 360 days after TCRalphabeta/CD19-depleted stem cell transplant. This receptor was identified in a male patient between 10 and 17 years old who had a stem cell transplant for acute myeloid leukemia, so the T cells may come from the graft donor. The chain recombines TRBV29-1 with TRBJ2-7, with 7 bases that match TRBD2. The DNA of the CDR3 is TGCAGCAGGTTTAGGGGAGGGACCTACGAGCAGTACTTC. This encodes CSRFRGGTYEQYF.